This T cell receptor (beta chain) comes out of a study of blood T cell repertoires in COVID-19. Per the original data handling: Scientists estimated how many nucleated cells there were by amplifying reference gene primers. Assay: immunoSEQ multiplex PCR; the TCRdb copy retains only in-frame clones and omits some. V and J calls and clone size are given by that table; D and trimming were obtained from the DNA. Seen here are some 270,000 clones, 89% observed once, and the top ten hold about 1.7%. The TCR originated in a woman aged 40 to 55 who had recovered from COVID-19. The sequencing sample was made of PBMCs or T cells enriched from blood (not recorded which).

The CDR3 sequence is CAWRFGGTEAFF. Written as DNA, the CDR3 is TGTGCCTGGAGATTCGGGGGTACTGAAGCTTTCTTT. J is TRBJ1-1 and V is TRBV30; perhaps TRBD1 as D (5 bases). Trimming pared 3 bases from V and 5 bases from J, leaving 10 bases between. This CDR3 has 12 residues. Germline CDR1 and CDR2: GTSNPN and SVGIG (reference sequence). Full variable domain (rest looked up from reference TRBV30 and TRBJ1-1): SQTIHQWPATLVQPVGSPLSLECTVEGTSNPNLYWYRQAAGRGLQLLFYSVGIGQISSEVPQNLSASRPQDRQFILSSKKLLLSDSGFYLCAWRFGGTEAFFGQGTRLTVV.